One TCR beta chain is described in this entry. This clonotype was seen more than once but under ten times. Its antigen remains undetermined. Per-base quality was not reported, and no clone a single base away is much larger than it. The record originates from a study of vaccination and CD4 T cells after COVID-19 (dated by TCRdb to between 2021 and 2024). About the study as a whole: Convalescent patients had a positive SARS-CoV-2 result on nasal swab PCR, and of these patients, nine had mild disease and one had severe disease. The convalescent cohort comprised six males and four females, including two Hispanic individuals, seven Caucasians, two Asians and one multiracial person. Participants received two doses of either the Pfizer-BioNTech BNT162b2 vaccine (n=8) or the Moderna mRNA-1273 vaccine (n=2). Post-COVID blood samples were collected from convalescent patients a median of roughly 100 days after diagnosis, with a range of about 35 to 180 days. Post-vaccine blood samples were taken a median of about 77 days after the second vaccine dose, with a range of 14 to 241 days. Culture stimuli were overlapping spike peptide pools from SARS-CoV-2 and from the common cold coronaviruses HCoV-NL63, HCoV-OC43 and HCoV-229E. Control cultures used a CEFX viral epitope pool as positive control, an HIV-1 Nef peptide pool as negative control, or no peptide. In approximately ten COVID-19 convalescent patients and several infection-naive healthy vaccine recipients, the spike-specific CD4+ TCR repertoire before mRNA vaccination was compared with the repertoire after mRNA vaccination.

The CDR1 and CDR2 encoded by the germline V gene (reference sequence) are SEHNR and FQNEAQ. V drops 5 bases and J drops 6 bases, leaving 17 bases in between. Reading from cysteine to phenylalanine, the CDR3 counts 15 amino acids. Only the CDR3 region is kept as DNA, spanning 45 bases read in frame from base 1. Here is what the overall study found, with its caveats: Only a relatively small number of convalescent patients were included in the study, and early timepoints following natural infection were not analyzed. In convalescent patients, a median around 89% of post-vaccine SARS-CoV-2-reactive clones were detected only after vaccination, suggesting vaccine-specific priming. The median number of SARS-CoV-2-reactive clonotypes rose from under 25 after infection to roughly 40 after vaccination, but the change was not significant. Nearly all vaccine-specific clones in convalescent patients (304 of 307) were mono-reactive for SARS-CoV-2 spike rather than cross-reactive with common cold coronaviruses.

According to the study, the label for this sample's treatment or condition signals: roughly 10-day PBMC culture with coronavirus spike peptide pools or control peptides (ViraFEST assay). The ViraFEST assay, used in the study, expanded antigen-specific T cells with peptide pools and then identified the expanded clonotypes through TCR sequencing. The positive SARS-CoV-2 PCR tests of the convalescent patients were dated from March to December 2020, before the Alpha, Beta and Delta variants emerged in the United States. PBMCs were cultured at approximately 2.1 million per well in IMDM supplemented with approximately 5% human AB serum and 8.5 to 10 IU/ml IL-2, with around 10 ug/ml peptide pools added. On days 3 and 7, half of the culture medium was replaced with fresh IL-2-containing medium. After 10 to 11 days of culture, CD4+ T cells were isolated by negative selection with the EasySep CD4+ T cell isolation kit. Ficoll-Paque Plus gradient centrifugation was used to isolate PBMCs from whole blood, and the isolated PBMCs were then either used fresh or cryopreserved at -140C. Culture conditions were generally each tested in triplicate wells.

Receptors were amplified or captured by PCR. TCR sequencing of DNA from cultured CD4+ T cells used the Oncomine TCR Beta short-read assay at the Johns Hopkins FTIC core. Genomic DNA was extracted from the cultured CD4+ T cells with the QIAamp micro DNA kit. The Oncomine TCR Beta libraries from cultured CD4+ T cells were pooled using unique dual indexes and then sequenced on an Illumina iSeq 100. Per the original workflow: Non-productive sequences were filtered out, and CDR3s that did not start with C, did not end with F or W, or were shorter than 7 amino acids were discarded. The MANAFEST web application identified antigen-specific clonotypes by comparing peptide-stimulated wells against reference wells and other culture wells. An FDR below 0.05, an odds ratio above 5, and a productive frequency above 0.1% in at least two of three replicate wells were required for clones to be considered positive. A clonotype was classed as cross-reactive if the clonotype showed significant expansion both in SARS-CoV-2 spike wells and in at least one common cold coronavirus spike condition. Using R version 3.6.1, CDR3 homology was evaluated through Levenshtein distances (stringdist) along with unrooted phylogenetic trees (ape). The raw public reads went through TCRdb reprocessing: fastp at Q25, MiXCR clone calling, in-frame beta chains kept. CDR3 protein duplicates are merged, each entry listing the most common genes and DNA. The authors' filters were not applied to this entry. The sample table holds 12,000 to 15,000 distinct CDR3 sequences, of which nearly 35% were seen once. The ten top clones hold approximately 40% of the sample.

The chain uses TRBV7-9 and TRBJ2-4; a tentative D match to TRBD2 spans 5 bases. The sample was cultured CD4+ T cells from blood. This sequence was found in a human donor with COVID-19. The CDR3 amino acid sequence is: CASSLTRGERNIQYF. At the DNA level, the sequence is TGTGCCAGCAGCCTAACACGGGGAGAGCGAAACATTCAGTACTTC.